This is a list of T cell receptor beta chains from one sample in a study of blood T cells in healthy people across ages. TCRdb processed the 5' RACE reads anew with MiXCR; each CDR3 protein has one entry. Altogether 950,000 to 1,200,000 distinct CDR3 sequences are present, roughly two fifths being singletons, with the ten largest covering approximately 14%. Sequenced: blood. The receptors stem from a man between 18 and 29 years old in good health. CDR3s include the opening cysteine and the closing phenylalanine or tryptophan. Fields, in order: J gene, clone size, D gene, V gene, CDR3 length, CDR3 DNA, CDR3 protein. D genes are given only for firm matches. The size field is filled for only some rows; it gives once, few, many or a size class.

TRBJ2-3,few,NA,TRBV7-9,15,TGTGCCAGCAGCTTGGGTTACGGATACACAGATACGCAGTATTTT,CASSLGYGYTDTQYF
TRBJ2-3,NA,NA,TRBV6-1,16,TGTGCCAGCAGTGAAGCGCTAGCAGGGGGCACAGATACGCAGTATTTT,CASSEALAGGTDTQYF
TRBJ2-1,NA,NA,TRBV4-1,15,TGCGCCAGCGGCCGTATCCATCTGATAGCATATGAGCAGTTCTTC,CASGRIHLIAYEQFF
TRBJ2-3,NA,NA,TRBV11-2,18,TGTGCCAGCAGCTCCTCCATGGTGGGGTTGGTTAGCACAGATACGCAGTATTTT,CASSSSMVGLVSTDTQYF
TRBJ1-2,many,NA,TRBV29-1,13,TGCAGCGTTGAAAGCTCACGAGTCTATGGCTACACCTTC,CSVESSRVYGYTF
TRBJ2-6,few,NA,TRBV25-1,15,TGTGCCACCGGACACCGGAGCTCTGGGGCCAACGTCCTGACTTTC,CATGHRSSGANVLTF
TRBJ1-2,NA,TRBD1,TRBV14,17,TGTGCCAGCAGCCTAAGCGAGTCCCCGGGACAGCACTATGGCTACACCTTC,CASSLSESPGQHYGYTF
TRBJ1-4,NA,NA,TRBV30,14,TGTGCCTGGAGTGTAGGAGGTAGTAATGAAAAACTGTTTTTT,CAWSVGGSNEKLFF
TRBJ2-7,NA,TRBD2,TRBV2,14,TGTGCCAACAGCCTGGGACTAGCGGGGGGCGAGCAGTACTTC,CANSLGLAGGEQYF
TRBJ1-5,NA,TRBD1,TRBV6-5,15,TGTGCCAGCAGTTTGCAAGGGACAGGGGATCAGCCCCAGCATTTT,CASSLQGTGDQPQHF
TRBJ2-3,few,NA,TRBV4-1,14,TGCGCCAGCAGCCAAGAACGGCGGACAGATACGCAGTATTTT,CASSQERRTDTQYF
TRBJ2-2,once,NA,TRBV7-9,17,TGTGCCAGCAGCTTAGGGGAAGGACGGAAATGGACCGGGGAGCTGTTTTTT,CASSLGEGRKWTGELFF
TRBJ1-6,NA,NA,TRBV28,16,TGTGCCAGCAACCGCCGGGCCCGATCTATTAATTCACCCCTCCACTTT,CASNRRARSINSPLHF
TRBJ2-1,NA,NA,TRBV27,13,TGTGCCAGCAGAGGGACATTGGGCCATGAGCAGTTCTTC,CASRGTLGHEQFF
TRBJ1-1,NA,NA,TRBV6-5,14,TGTGCCAGCAGTTACACCCCCGGCATCGCTGAAGCTTTCTTT,CASSYTPGIAEAFF
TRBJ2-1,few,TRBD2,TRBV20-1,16,TGCAGTGCTAGAACGTCTCGGGCGGGGGGCGGCAATGAGCAGTTCTTC,CSARTSRAGGGNEQFF
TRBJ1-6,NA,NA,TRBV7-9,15,TGTGCCAGCACCTTAAGACAGAAAGATAATTCACCCCTCCACTTT,CASTLRQKDNSPLHF
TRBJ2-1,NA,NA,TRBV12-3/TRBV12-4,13,TGTGCCAGCAGATACGGGAGCCACAATGAGCAGTTCTTC,CASRYGSHNEQFF
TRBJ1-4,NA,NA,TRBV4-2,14,TGTGCCAGCAGCCAAGTAGGGTTGGATGAAAAACTGTTTTTT,CASSQVGLDEKLFF
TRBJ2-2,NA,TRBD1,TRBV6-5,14,TGTGCCAGCAGAAAAAAACAGGGGGCCGGGGAGCTGTTTTTT,CASRKKQGAGELFF
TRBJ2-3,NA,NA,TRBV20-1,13,TGCAGTGGCGGGGGCCCTAGCACAGATACGCAGTATTTT,CSGGGPSTDTQYF